A single sample gave rise to the 13 T cell receptor beta chains below, sequenced in a study of OX40 agonist ivuxolimab in advanced cancers. The table came from immunoSEQ multiplex PCR; TCRdb's copy has only in-frame clones and leaves some out. The table lists approximately 40,000 clones, approximately 86% of them singletons. The specimen was CD4+ or CD8+ T cells sorted from blood, collected in a trial of the OX40 agonist ivuxolimab. These receptors came from an adult with an advanced solid tumor such as melanoma, head and neck, liver or kidney cancer.

The chain combines TRBV19 with TRBJ1-5; D ambiguous. Germline V CDR1 and CDR2: LNHDA, SQIVND (reference sequence). Trimming stripped 5 bases from V and 1 base from J, with 6 bases between. CDR3 length equals 13 residues. The CDR3 bases are TGTGCCAGTAGTTCCTTGAGCAATCAGCCCCAGCATTTT. The encoded protein is CASSSLSNQPQHF.

This chain's CDR3 is CASSETSGDIGKTQYF. In DNA, the CDR3 is TGTGCCAGCAGTGAGACTAGCGGGGATATCGGAAAGACCCAGTACTTC. The chain carries TRBV2 and TRBJ2-5; TRBD2 aligns across 11 bases. The germline gives CDR1 SNHLY, CDR2 FYNNEI. Losses at the gene ends were 3 bases for V and 6 bases for J; bases not matched to a gene: 9. This CDR3 has 16 residues.

This rearrangement joins TRBV12-5 to TRBJ2-5; D might be TRBD1 (6 bases). Trimming took off 6 bases at V and 5 bases at J, with 16 bases between the two ends. CDR1 LGHNT and CDR2 FRNRAP come from the germline V gene. The CDR3 extends over 14 amino acids. The DNA for the CDR3 is TGTGCTAGTGGAACTGACACAGGGTCGGAGACCCAGTACTTC. Translation gives CASGTDTGSETQYF.

This clone was recorded once. This chain links TRBV13 with TRBJ1-1, with D uncertain. Germline-derived CDR1 and CDR2 are PRHDT and FYEKMQ (reference sequence). This CDR3 has 13 amino acids. V shed 1 base and J shed 0 bases, with 3 bases lying between them. The CDR3 reads CASSLEVNTEAFF. Written as DNA, the CDR3 is TGTGCCAGCAGCTTAGAAGTGAACACTGAAGCTTTCTTT.

The chain carries TRBV2 and TRBJ2-1, with 7 positions matching TRBD1. The germline CDR1 and CDR2 sequences are SNHLY and FYNNEI. Germline trimming cut 7 bases from V and 7 bases from J; bases unmatched to any gene: 13. This CDR3 is 15 amino acids long. The CDR3 bases are TGTGCCAGCAATAAAGCCGACAGGGATTTGAATGAGCAGTTCTTC. Translating gives CASNKADRDLNEQFF. Variable domain in full (rest from reference TRBV2 and TRBJ2-1): EPEVTQTPSHQVTQMGQEVILRCVPISNHLYFYWYRQILGQKVEFLVSFYNNEISEKSEIFDDQFSVERPDGSNFTLKIRSTKLEDSAMYFCASNKADRDLNEQFFGPGTRLTVL.

The V gene is TRBV4-3, the J gene TRBJ2-3; 7 bases map to TRBD1. The germline CDR1 and CDR2 sequences are LGHNA and YSLEER. J gave up 1 base and V 0 bases, and 7 bases lay outside the gene matches. The CDR3 is 17 amino acids. The CDR3 protein is CASSQEVDRDGTDTQYF. As DNA, the CDR3 is TGCGCCAGCAGCCAAGAGGTCGACAGGGACGGCACAGATACGCAGTATTTT.

The gene calls are TRBV6-1 and TRBJ2-1, with D uncertain. The CDR3 contains 13 residues. Germline loops: CDR1 MNHNS, CDR2 SASEGT. V was cut by 3 bases and J by 6 bases, with 9 bases left in between. CDR3 in DNA: TGTGCCAGCAGTGAGAATCCCATCAATGAGCAGTTCTTC. It codes for CASSENPINEQFF.

The rearrangement links TRBV15 to TRBJ2-6; D is unresolved. Trimming pared 11 bases from V and 0 bases from J, leaving 17 bases between. The CDR3 length is 16 residues. The germline V gene has CDR1 LNHNV and CDR2 YYDKDF (reference sequence). CDR3 loop: CASGLASHSGANVLTF. Written as DNA, the CDR3 is TGTGCCTCGGGTCTGGCCAGCCACTCTGGGGCCAACGTCCTGACTTTC. Together with reference TRBV15 and TRBJ2-6, the CDR3 gives the full variable domain: DAMVIQNPRYQVTQFGKPVTLSCSQTLNHNVMYWYQQKSSQAPKLLFHYYDKDFNNEADTPDNFQSRRPNTSFCFLDIRSPGLGDTAMYLCASGLASHSGANVLTFGAGSRLTVL.

The chain uses TRBV5-4 and TRBJ2-3; D is unresolved. V lost 2 bases and J 0 bases, leaving 4 bases between the germline ends. Germline CDR1 reads SGHNT; CDR2 reads YYREEE (reference sequence). CDR3 length: 13 residues. The DNA for the CDR3 is TGTGCCAGCAGCTTAGACAGCACAGATACGCAGTATTTT. It encodes CASSLDSTDTQYF.

The rearrangement links TRBV7-9 to TRBJ2-1; D gene ambiguous. There are 16 residues in the CDR3. V was cut by 1 base and J by 0 bases, with 10 bases left in between. Germline values: CDR1 SEHNR, CDR2 FQNEAQ (reference sequence). DNA of the CDR3: TGTGCCAGCAGCTTAGGACGGACGAGCTCCTACAATGAGCAGTTCTTC. Protein: CASSLGRTSSYNEQFF. Full variable domain (rest looked up from reference TRBV7-9 and TRBJ2-1): DTGVSQNPRHKITKRGQNVTFRCDPISEHNRLYWYRQTLGQGPEFLTYFQNEAQLEKSRLLSDRFSAERPKGSFSTLEIQRTEQGDSAMYLCASSLGRTSSYNEQFFGPGTRLTVL.

The V and J genes are TRBV4-1 and TRBJ2-7; unclear D gene. This CDR3 is 15 amino acids long. Germline assignment: CDR1 MGHRA and CDR2 YSYEKL. V lost 6 bases and J 3 bases, leaving 18 bases between the germline ends. CDR3 bases: TGCGCCAGCAGTTCAGATCCGGGCCCGTACTACGAGCAGTACTTC. Translating gives CASSSDPGPYYEQYF.

This chain connects TRBV7-2 to TRBJ1-6; TRBD1 might be the D (6 bases). Trimming took 1 base from V and 15 from J, leaving 13 bases between them. This CDR3 comprises 13 residues. Germline-derived CDR1 and CDR2 are SGHTA and FQGNSA. The CDR3 DNA reads TGTGCCAGCAGCTTAGAGGGGGGCAGAGGCCTCCACTTT. The encoded protein is CASSLEGGRGLHF.

This clone came up a few times. V and J are TRBV11-2 and TRBJ2-1, with D possibly matching TRBD2 (6 bases). V was pared by 0 bases and J by 6 bases, with 12 bases between. This CDR3 has 15 amino acids. Per the germline V gene, CDR1 is SGHAT and CDR2 is FQNNGV. CDR3: CASSLDVVAANEQFF. CDR3 DNA sequence: TGTGCCAGCAGCTTAGATGTGGTAGCGGCCAATGAGCAGTTCTTC.